The 21 T cell receptor beta chains presented below share a single source sample, sequenced in a study of cytotoxic CD8 clonotypes in ibrutinib-treated CLL. Profiled with immunoSEQ multiplex PCR; TCRdb holds only in-frame clones, not every one. Counted here are some 58,000 clones, less than 75% occurring once; the ten biggest clones make up around 45%. The material sequenced was PBMCs, taken after 12 months of ibrutinib treatment. These receptors were collected from a human donor with chronic lymphocytic leukemia.

This chain links TRBV28 with TRBJ2-1; 7 nucleotides match TRBD2. This CDR3 is built from 17 residues. In germline, CDR1 is MDHEN, CDR2 SYDVKM. Trimming removed 4 bases from V and 2 bases from J; junction bases left unmatched: 11. The CDR3 sequence is CASSSPWAGVTYNEQFF. For the CDR3, the DNA is TGTGCCAGCAGTTCCCCCTGGGCGGGGGTGACCTACAATGAGCAGTTCTTC.

This clone occurred many times. CDR3 sequence: CASSTGLAGEQFF. The CDR3 bases are TGTGCCAGTAGTACGGGACTAGCGGGTGAGCAGTTCTTC. The chain combines TRBV19 with TRBJ2-1, with 12 bases aligning to TRBD2. The germline gives CDR1 LNHDA, CDR2 SQIVND (reference sequence). The length of the CDR3 is 13 residues. Germline trimming cut 4 bases from V and 9 bases from J; bases unmatched to any gene: 1.

The chain carries TRBV13 and TRBJ1-2; D is unclear. V lost 1 base, J lost 8 bases, and 8 bases lay in between. Germline CDR1 PRHDT, CDR2 FYEKMQ (reference sequence). The CDR3 covers 12 residues. The CDR3 nucleotides are TGTGCCAGCAGCTTAGTGGCTTTAGGCTACACCTTC. This encodes CASSLVALGYTF.

This chain links TRBV7-9 with TRBJ2-7, with D hard to call. Trimming pared 1 base from V and 2 bases from J, leaving 12 bases between. This CDR3 has 15 residues. Germline CDR1 and CDR2: SEHNR and FQNEAQ (reference sequence). The CDR3 coding sequence is TGTGCCAGCAGCTTAGATAAGAGACCGACCTACGAGCAGTACTTC. It is translated as CASSLDKRPTYEQYF. Drawing the rest from reference TRBV7-9 and TRBJ2-7, the complete variable domain is DTGVSQNPRHKITKRGQNVTFRCDPISEHNRLYWYRQTLGQGPEFLTYFQNEAQLEKSRLLSDRFSAERPKGSFSTLEIQRTEQGDSAMYLCASSLDKRPTYEQYFGPGTRLTVT.

This chain uses TRBV4-3 with TRBJ2-7; D may be TRBD1 (5 bases). Trimming left V 4 bases short and J 2 bases short, with 15 bases between. This CDR3 is built from 15 residues. Germline CDR1 LGHNA, CDR2 YSLEER. The CDR3 spells CASSPTRQSAYEQYF. The CDR3 DNA sequence: TGCGCCAGCAGCCCTACTCGACAGAGCGCCTACGAGCAGTACTTC.

DNA of the CDR3: TGTGCCAGCAGCCCCCTGGCGGGGGGGAACACCGGGGAGCTGTTTTTT. It yields the protein CASSPLAGGNTGELFF. J is TRBJ2-2 and V is TRBV7-2, with 8 bases matching TRBD2. Trimming removed 5 bases from V and 1 base from J; junction bases left unmatched: 6. The CDR3 sequence is 16 residues long. The V gene's germline CDR1 is SGHTA and CDR2 FQGNSA.

The chain is built from TRBV28 and TRBJ2-7; D gene unclear. Germline V CDR1 and CDR2: MDHEN, SYDVKM. With 3 bases removed from V and 2 bases from J, the gap between germline ends came to 8 bases. This CDR3 has 13 residues. CDR3: CASSFMSAYEQYF. The CDR3 nucleotides read TGTGCCAGCAGTTTCATGAGCGCCTACGAGCAGTACTTC.

The rearrangement joins TRBV18 to TRBJ1-5, with D perhaps TRBD1 (5 bases). V was trimmed by 5 bases and J by 5 bases, leaving 19 bases between them. The germline V gene encodes CDR1 KGHSH and CDR2 LQKENI. The CDR3 extends over 16 amino acids. CDR3 amino acids: CASSSGRGGWDQPQHF. In nucleotides, the CDR3 is TGTGCCAGCTCATCAGGCCGTGGGGGATGGGATCAGCCCCAGCATTTT.

The chain couples TRBV6-1 to TRBJ1-5, with a weak D call TRBD1 (5 bases). CDR1 is MNHNS, CDR2 SASEGT, per germline. V was shortened by 5 bases and J by 4 bases, with 15 bases between the two germline ends. The CDR3 has 15 residues. The CDR3 spells CASSIGGDWNQPQHF. The CDR3 nucleotides are TGTGCCAGCAGTATAGGAGGGGATTGGAATCAGCCCCAGCATTTT.

The rearrangement uses TRBV27 and TRBJ2-4; D possibly corresponds to TRBD1 (6 bases). Germline V gene data show CDR1 as MNHEY and CDR2 as SMNVEV (reference sequence). The CDR3 extends over 13 amino acids. Trimming took off 0 bases at V and 7 bases at J, with 7 bases between the two ends. For the CDR3, the DNA is TGTGCCAGCAGTTTATCGAGGGGGAACATTCAGTACTTC. Translated, it gives CASSLSRGNIQYF.

V is TRBV11-2 and J is TRBJ2-5, with D tentatively TRBD1 or TRBD2 (5 bases each). CDR1 is SGHAT, CDR2 FQNNGV, per germline. V was trimmed by 3 bases and J by 6 bases, leaving 11 bases between them. The CDR3 runs to 13 residues. The CDR3 DNA is TGTGCCAGCAGCTTCAGGGAGCTGCAGACCCAGTACTTC. It yields the protein CASSFRELQTQYF.

This sequence joins TRBV11-1 and TRBJ2-1; D gene ambiguous. This CDR3 spans 16 amino acids. V was trimmed by 0 bases and J by 0 bases, leaving 9 bases between them. CDR1 is SGHAT and CDR2 is FQDESV in the germline V gene (reference sequence). The CDR3 spells CASSLALVSSYNEQFF. In nucleotides, the CDR3 is TGTGCCAGCAGCTTAGCTTTGGTTAGCTCCTACAATGAGCAGTTCTTC.

The chain uses TRBV7-9 and TRBJ2-1; D is unclear. Per germline, CDR1 SEHNR and CDR2 FQNEAQ (reference sequence). Trimming shortened V by 0 bases and J by 7 bases, and 10 bases separated the two germline ends. The CDR3 has 14 amino acids. Written as DNA, the CDR3 is TGTGCCAGCAGCTTAGCAACACAACTTAATGAGCAGTTCTTC. Translated: CASSLATQLNEQFF.

A word on this clone: The junction departs from germline at one end; a sequencing error may be responsible. This chain connects TRBV7-7 to TRBJ2-5; D is possibly TRBD2 (5 bases). The CDR3 runs 13 residues. Germline V gives CDR1 SSHAT, CDR2 FNYEAQ (reference sequence). DNA of the CDR3: TGTGCTAGCAGCGCGGCGTATGAGGGAAGCCAGTACTTC. This codes for CASSAAYEGSQYF.

This rearrangement joins TRBV15 to TRBJ1-5; possibly TRBD1 for D (6 bases). Trimming removed 3 bases at V and 5 bases at J, with 14 bases between. This CDR3 is built from 15 residues. Germline CDR1 and CDR2: LNHNV and YYDKDF (reference sequence). The CDR3 DNA follows: TGTGCCACCAGCAGTCCTCTACAGGGATATCAGCCCCAGCATTTT. Protein: CATSSPLQGYQPQHF. Together with reference TRBV15 and TRBJ1-5, the CDR3 gives the full variable domain: DAMVIQNPRYQVTQFGKPVTLSCSQTLNHNVMYWYQQKSSQAPKLLFHYYDKDFNNEADTPDNFQSRRPNTSFCFLDIRSPGLGDTAMYLCATSSPLQGYQPQHFGDGTRLSIL.

The CDR3 is CASSRSGQNYGYTF. CDR3 sequence (DNA): TGTGCCAGCAGCCGATCGGGACAGAACTATGGCTACACCTTC. This chain uses TRBV4-2 with TRBJ1-2; TRBD1 matches at 7 bases. V trimming: 4 bases; J trimming: 2 bases; junction bases outside the gene matches: 4. The CDR3 length is 14 residues. Germline CDR1 and CDR2: LGHNA and YNFKEQ.

The rearrangement links TRBV7-9 to TRBJ2-3, with TRBD1 matching 10 bases. The CDR3 covers 15 residues. Trimming removed 2 bases from V and 4 bases from J; junction bases left unmatched: 3. The germline V gene has CDR1 SEHNR and CDR2 FQNEAQ (reference sequence). The CDR3 spells CASSLWTGGSDTQYF. Here the CDR3 DNA reads TGTGCCAGCAGCTTATGGACAGGGGGATCAGATACGCAGTATTTT.

This clone was seen more than once but under ten times. The chain is built from TRBV11-3 and TRBJ2-2, with 11 nucleotides matching TRBD1. The V segment lost 6 bases and the J segment 5 bases; nucleotides outside the gene matches: 5. The germline CDR1 and CDR2 sequences are SGHNT and YENEEA. This CDR3 is built from 15 residues. The CDR3: CASRPGQGDTGELFF. The CDR3 DNA reads TGTGCCAGCAGACCGGGACAGGGGGATACCGGGGAGCTGTTTTTT.

The V and J genes are TRBV10-1 and TRBJ2-1, with TRBD2 identical over 9 bases. The CDR3 consists of 14 residues. CDR1 WNHNN and CDR2 SYGVQD come from the germline V gene (reference sequence). The J segment lost 9 bases and the V segment lost 4 bases, leaving 7 bases of the junction unmatched. The CDR3 reads CASSAGLAIGEQFF. CDR3 bases: TGCGCCAGCAGTGCGGGACTAGCTATCGGTGAGCAGTTCTTC.

V usage is TRBV25-1 and J usage is TRBJ2-1; D gene uncertain. V shed 6 bases and J shed 9 bases, with 9 bases lying between them. The CDR3 totals 11 residues. Germline-derived CDR1 and CDR2 are MGHDK and SYGVNS. The CDR3 DNA reads as TGTGCCAGCAGGAACGTCGCTGAGCAGTTCTTC. Encoded protein: CASRNVAEQFF.

The rearrangement joins TRBV5-1 to TRBJ1-2; no clear D gene. Germline-derived CDR1 and CDR2 are SGHRS and YFSETQ. The length of the CDR3 is 14 residues. With 3 bases removed from V and 4 bases from J, the gap between germline ends came to 13 bases. CDR3 bases: TGCGCCAGCAGCTCCAATAAAGCCCTCTATGGCTACACCTTC. Translated: CASSSNKALYGYTF. Based on the CDR3 plus reference TRBV5-1 and TRBJ1-2, the full variable domain is KAGVTQTPRYLIKTRGQQVTLSCSPISGHRSVSWYQQTPGQGLQFLFEYFSETQRNKGNFPGRFSGRQFSNSRSEMNVSTLELGDSALYLCASSSNKALYGYTFGSGTRLTVV.